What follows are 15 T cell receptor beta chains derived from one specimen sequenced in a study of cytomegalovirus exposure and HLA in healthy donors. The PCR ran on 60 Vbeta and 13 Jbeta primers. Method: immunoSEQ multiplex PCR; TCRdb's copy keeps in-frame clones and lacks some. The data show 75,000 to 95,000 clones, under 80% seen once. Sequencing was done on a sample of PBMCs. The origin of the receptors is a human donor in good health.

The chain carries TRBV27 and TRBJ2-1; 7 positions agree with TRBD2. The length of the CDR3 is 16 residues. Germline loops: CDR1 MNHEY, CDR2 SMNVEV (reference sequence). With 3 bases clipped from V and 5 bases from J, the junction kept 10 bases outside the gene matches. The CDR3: CASSFYSGTTHNEQFF. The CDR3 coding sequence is TGTGCCAGCAGTTTTTATTCCGGGACTACGCACAATGAGCAGTTCTTC.

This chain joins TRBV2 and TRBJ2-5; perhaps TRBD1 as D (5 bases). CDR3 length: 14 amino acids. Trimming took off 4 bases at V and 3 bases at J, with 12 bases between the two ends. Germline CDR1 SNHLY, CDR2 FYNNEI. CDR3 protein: CASSGRGTEETQYF. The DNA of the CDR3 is TGTGCCAGCAGTGGTAGGGGTACCGAAGAGACCCAGTACTTC.

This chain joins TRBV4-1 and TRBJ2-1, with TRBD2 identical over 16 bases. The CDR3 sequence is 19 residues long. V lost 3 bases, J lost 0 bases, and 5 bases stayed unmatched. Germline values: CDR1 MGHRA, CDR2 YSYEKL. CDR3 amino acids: CASSQWGLAGGSSYNEQFF. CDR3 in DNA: TGCGCCAGCAGCCAGTGGGGACTAGCGGGGGGGAGCTCCTACAATGAGCAGTTCTTC.

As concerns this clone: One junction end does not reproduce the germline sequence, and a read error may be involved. This CDR3 reads CASSFSGHNSPLNF. Written as DNA, the CDR3 is TGTGCCAGCAGTTTCTCGGGGCATAATTCACCCCTCAACTTT. The gene calls are TRBV6-5 and TRBJ1-6; a possible D gene is TRBD1 (5 bases). Germline CDR1 reads MNHEY; CDR2 reads SVGAGI. The CDR3 contains 14 residues.

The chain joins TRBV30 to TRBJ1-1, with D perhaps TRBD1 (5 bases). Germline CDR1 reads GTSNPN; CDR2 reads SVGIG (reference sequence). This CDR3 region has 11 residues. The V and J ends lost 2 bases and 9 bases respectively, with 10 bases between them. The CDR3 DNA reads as TGTGCCTGGAGTCCAGGGTGTCAAGCTTTCTTT. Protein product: CAWSPGCQAFF.

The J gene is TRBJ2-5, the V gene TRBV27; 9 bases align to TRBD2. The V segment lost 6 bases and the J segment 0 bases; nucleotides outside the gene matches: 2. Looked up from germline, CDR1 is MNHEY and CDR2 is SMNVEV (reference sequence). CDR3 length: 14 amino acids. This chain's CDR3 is CASSLAGNQETQYF. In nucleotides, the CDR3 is TGTGCCAGCAGCCTAGCGGGAAACCAAGAGACCCAGTACTTC.

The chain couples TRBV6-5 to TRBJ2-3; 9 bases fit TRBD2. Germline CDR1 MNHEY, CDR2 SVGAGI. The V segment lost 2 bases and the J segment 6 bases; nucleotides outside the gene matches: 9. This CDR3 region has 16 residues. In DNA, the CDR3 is TGTGCCAGCAGTTACACCGCTAGCGGGGAGGGGGATACGCAGTATTTT. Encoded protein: CASSYTASGEGDTQYF.

Here the CDR3 reads CASSVDGQGRTDTQYF. The DNA of the CDR3 is TGTGCCAGCAGCGTAGACGGACAGGGACGCACAGATACGCAGTATTTT. V usage is TRBV9 and J usage is TRBJ2-3; 8 nucleotides agree with TRBD1. Germline V gives CDR1 SGDLS, CDR2 YYNGEE. The CDR3 covers 16 residues. V gave up 0 bases and J gave up 1 base; unmatched junction bases: 4.

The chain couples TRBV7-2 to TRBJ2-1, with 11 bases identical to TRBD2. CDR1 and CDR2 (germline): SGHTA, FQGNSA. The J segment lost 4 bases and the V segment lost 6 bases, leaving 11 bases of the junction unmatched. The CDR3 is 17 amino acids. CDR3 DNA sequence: TGTGCCAGCAGGTCACCCTTAGCGGGGGGGACGTACAATGAGCAGTTCTTC. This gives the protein CASRSPLAGGTYNEQFF.

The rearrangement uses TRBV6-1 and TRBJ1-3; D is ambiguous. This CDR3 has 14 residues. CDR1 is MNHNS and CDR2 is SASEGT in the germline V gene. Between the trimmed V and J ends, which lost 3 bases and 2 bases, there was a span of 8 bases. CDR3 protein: CASSDQETGNTIYF. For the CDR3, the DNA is TGTGCCAGCAGTGATCAGGAAACTGGAAACACCATATATTTT.

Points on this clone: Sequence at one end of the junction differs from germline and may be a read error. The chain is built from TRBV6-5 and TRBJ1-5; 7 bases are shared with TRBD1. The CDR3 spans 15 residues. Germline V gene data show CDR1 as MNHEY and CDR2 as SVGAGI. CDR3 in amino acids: CASSYARQGNQPQNF. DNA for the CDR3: TGTGCCAGCAGTTACGCGCGACAGGGCAATCAGCCCCAGAATTTT.

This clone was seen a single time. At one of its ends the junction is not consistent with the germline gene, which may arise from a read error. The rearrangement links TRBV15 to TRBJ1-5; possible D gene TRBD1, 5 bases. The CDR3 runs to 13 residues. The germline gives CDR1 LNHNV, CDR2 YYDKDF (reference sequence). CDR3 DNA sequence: TGTGCCGCCAGCAGAGAACGTGAAGGGGCCCAGCATTTT. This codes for CAASREREGAQHF. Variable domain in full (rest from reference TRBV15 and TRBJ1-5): DAMVIQNPRYQVTQFGKPVTLSCSQTLNHNVMYWYQQKSSQAPKLLFHYYDKDFNNEADTPDNFQSRRPNTSFCFLDIRSPGLGDTAMYLCAASREREGAQHFGDGTRLSIL.

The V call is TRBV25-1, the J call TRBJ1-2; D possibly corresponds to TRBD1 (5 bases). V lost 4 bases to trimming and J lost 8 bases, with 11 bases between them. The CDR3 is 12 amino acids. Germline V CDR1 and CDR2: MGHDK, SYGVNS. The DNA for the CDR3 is TGTGCCAGCAGTGGTCAGGGAAGAGGCTACACCTTC. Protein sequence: CASSGQGRGYTF.

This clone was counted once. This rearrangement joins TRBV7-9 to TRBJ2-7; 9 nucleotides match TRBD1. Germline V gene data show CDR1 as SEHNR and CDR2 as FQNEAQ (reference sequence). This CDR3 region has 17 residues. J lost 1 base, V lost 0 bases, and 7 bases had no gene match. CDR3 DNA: TGTGCCAGCAGCTTAGCCCCGGGACAGGGTGAGTCCTACGAGCAGTACTTC. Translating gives CASSLAPGQGESYEQYF.

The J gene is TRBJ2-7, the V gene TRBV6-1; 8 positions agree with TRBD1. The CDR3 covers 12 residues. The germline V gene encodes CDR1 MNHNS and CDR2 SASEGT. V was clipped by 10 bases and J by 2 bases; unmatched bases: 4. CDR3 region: CATGGVTYEQYF. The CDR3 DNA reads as TGTGCCACAGGGGGCGTGACCTACGAGCAGTACTTC.